This T cell receptor beta chain was sequenced in a study of CD8+CD57+ T cells in acquired aplastic anemia. Study information: Average DNA yield from sorted CD4+ and CD8+ cells was about 3.2 ug.

Germline-derived CDR1 and CDR2 are DFQATT and SNEGSKA (reference sequence). CDR3 length: 20 amino acids. Trimming stripped 0 bases from V and 1 base from J, with 27 bases between. Using genomic DNA as the template, TCR beta VDJ and CDR3 profiling was carried out. TCRdb redid the calling of the reads with MiXCR, one entry per CDR3 protein. Of some 190,000 distinct CDR3 sequences detected, about 53% appear once; the ten largest clones hold around a sixth. This clonotype was counted many times. The sequence came from a human donor in good health, serving as a control. Input material: sorted CD4+, CD8+, or CD8+CD57+ T cells (not recorded which) from PBMCs. This chain connects TRBV20-1 to TRBJ1-1, with a weak D call TRBD1 (5 bases). In DNA, the CDR3 is TGCAGTGCTAGAGATTCACCTACCGGGACGTTCCACCCGAAGAACACTGAAGCTTTCTTT. As protein: CSARDSPTGTFHPKNTEAFF.